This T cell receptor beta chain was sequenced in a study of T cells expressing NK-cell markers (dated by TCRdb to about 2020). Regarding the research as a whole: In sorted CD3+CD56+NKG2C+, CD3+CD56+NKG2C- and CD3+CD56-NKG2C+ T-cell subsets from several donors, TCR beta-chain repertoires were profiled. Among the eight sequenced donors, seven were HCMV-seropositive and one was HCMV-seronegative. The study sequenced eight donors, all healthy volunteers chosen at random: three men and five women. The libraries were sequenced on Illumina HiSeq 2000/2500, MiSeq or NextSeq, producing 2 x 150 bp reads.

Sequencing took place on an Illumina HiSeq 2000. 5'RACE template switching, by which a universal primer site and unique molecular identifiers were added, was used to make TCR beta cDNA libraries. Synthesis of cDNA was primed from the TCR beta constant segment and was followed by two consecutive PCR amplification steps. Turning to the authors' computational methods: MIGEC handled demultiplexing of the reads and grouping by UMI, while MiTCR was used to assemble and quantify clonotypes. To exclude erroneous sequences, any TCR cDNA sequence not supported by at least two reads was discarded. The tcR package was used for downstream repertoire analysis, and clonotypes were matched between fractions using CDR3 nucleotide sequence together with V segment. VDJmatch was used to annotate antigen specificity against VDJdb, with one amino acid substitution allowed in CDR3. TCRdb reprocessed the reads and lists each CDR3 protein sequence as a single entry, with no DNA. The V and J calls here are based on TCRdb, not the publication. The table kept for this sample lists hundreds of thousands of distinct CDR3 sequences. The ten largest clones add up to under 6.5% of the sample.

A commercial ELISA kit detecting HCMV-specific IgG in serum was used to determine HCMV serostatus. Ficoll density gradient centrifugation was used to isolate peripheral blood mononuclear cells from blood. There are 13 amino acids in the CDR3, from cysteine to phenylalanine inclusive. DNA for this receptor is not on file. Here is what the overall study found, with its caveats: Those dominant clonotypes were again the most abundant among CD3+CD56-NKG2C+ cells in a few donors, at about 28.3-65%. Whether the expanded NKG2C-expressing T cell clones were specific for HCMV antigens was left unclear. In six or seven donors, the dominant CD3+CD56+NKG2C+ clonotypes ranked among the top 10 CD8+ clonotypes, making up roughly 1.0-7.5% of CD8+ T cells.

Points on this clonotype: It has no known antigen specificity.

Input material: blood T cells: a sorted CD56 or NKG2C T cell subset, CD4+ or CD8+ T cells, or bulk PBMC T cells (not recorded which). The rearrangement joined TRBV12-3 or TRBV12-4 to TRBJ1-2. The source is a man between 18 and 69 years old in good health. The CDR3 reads CASTEQTNYGYTF.